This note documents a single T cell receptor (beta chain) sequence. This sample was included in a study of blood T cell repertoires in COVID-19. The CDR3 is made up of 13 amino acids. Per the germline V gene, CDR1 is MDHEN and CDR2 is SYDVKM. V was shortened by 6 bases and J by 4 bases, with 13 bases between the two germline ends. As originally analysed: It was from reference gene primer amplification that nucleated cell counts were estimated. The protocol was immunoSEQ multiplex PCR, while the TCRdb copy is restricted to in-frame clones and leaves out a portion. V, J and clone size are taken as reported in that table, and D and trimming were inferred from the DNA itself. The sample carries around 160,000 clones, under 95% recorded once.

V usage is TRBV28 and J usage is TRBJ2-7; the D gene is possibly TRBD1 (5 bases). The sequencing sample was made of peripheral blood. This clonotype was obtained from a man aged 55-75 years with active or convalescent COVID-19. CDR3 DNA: TGTGCCAGCAGCCCTCCCGACAGATACGAGCAGTACTTC. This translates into CASSPPDRYEQYF.